The present T cell receptor (beta chain) was sequenced within a study of early T cells in non-severe SARS-CoV-2 infection. The CDR3 spans 14 residues. V lost 7 bases to trimming and J lost 9 bases, with 22 bases between them. Looked up from germline, CDR1 is SQVTM and CDR2 is ANQGSEA. One entry per CDR3 protein results from TCRdb running MiXCR on the 5' RACE reads. The sample has 35,000 to 40,000 distinct CDR3 sequences, 3% to 4.5% seen once; the top ten hold about a tenth. This clonotype was seen ten or more times. The sequence was collected from an adult who was a healthcare worker with PCR-confirmed SARS-CoV-2 infection or an uninfected control (not recorded which). V usage is TRBV29-1 and J usage is TRBJ2-1; D possibly corresponds to TRBD1 (6 bases). Sequenced: whole blood. CDR3: CSARGASGVGEQFF. The DNA of the CDR3 is TGCAGCGCCAGAGGGGCGTCAGGGGTTGGTGAGCAGTTCTTC.